This passage covers 26 T cell receptor beta chains from one sample sequenced in a study of cytomegalovirus exposure and HLA in healthy donors. Amplification used 60 Vbeta primers and 13 Jbeta primers. The method was immunoSEQ multiplex PCR; TCRdb's version includes in-frame clones alone and lacks a portion of them. In total, the table holds 80,000 or so clones. Sequenced input: PBMCs. All receptors derive from a man aged 45-65 years in good health and CMV-seropositive.

This chain joins TRBV5-1 and TRBJ1-3; D is unclear. Germline assignment: CDR1 SGHRS and CDR2 YFSETQ. Trimming pared 0 bases from V and 4 bases from J, leaving 8 bases between. This CDR3 is 14 amino acids long. The CDR3 DNA follows: TGCGCCAGCAGCTTGGGCATAGCCGGAAACACCATATATTTT. It yields the protein CASSLGIAGNTIYF.

The V call is TRBV20-1, the J call TRBJ2-7; weak D call: TRBD1 (6 bases). Germline-derived CDR1 and CDR2 are DFQATT and SNEGSKA (reference sequence). Trimming removed 6 bases from V and 3 bases from J, with 9 bases in between. The CDR3 runs 11 residues. As DNA, the CDR3 is TGCAGTGCGGGGGCGCTCTACGAGCAGTACGTC. Its protein product is CSAGALYEQYV.

This rearrangement joins TRBV6-1 to TRBJ1-5; D is perhaps TRBD1 (6 bases). Between the trimmed V and J ends, which lost 2 bases and 0 bases, there was a span of 17 bases. The CDR3 has 18 amino acids. Germline CDR1 reads MNHNS; CDR2 reads SASEGT. The CDR3 spells CASSELSRGRYSNQPQHF. DNA of the CDR3: TGTGCCAGCAGTGAACTGTCCAGGGGCCGGTATAGCAATCAGCCCCAGCATTTT.

The chain joins TRBV28 to TRBJ1-1; weak D call: TRBD1 (5 bases). The V end was cut by 11 bases, the J end by 4 bases, with 20 bases between. Germline V CDR1 and CDR2: MDHEN, SYDVKM. This CDR3 has 14 residues. CDR3 DNA: TGTGCCGGCCAGGGAAGGGGTCGGGTCACTGAAGCTTTCTTT. Protein product: CAGQGRGRVTEAFF.

This CDR3 is CASSFPGTGVSYEQYF. As DNA, the CDR3 is TGTGCCAGCAGTTTTCCCGGGACAGGGGTGTCCTACGAGCAGTACTTC. The rearrangement joins TRBV2 to TRBJ2-7, with TRBD1 matching over 10 bases. V dropped 5 bases and J dropped 1; count of bases not matched to a gene: 8. Germline V gene data show CDR1 as SNHLY and CDR2 as FYNNEI. The CDR3 totals 16 residues.

The chain uses TRBV2 and TRBJ1-2; a possible D gene is TRBD1 (6 bases). The length of the CDR3 is 14 residues. Per germline, CDR1 SNHLY and CDR2 FYNNEI. V was pared by 5 bases and J by 3 bases, with 13 bases between. The CDR3 protein is CASSSNRDDYGYTF. CDR3 sequence (DNA): TGTGCCAGCAGTTCGAACAGGGATGACTATGGCTACACCTTC.

The rearrangement uses TRBV5-1 and TRBJ1-1; 7 nucleotides align to TRBD1. This CDR3 contains 16 residues. CDR1 is SGHRS and CDR2 is YFSETQ in the germline V gene. J gave up 1 base and V 2 bases, and 8 bases lay outside the gene matches. The CDR3 DNA reads TGCGCCAGCAGCTTAACTCGACAGGGTGCGAACACTGAAGCTTTCTTT. Its protein is CASSLTRQGANTEAFF. Looking up the rest from reference TRBV5-1 and TRBJ1-1 gives the full variable domain: KAGVTQTPRYLIKTRGQQVTLSCSPISGHRSVSWYQQTPGQGLQFLFEYFSETQRNKGNFPGRFSGRQFSNSRSEMNVSTLELGDSALYLCASSLTRQGANTEAFFGQGTRLTVV.

CDR3 loop: CASSLDPGIYGYTF. CDR3 sequence (DNA): TGTGCCAGCAGCTTAGATCCGGGAATCTATGGCTACACCTTC. This chain joins TRBV7-3 and TRBJ1-2; D not resolved. V shed 2 bases and J shed 4 bases, with 11 bases lying between them. The CDR3 is 14 amino acids. The V gene's germline CDR1 is SGHTA and CDR2 FQGTGA.

The gene calls are TRBV6-5 and TRBJ1-2; maybe TRBD1 (6 bases). Germline CDR1 reads MNHEY; CDR2 reads SVGAGI. The CDR3 runs to 14 residues. The V and J ends lost 3 bases and 3 bases respectively, with 11 bases between them. For the CDR3, the DNA is TGTGCCAGCAGTTATCGACAGGCCTACTATGGCTACACCTTC. It is translated as CASSYRQAYYGYTF.

The J gene is TRBJ1-2, the V gene TRBV14, with 9 bases identical to TRBD1. The CDR3 has 15 residues. V lost 6 bases, J lost 2 bases, and 7 bases stayed unmatched. Germline V gives CDR1 SGHDN, CDR2 FVKESK. The CDR3: CASRLTGGDNYGYTF. CDR3 coding DNA: TGTGCCAGCAGGCTGACAGGGGGTGACAACTATGGCTACACCTTC.

The chain is built from TRBV19 and TRBJ2-2; TRBD1 matches 8 bases. The CDR3 loop spans 15 amino acids. CDR1 is LNHDA, CDR2 SQIVND, per germline (reference sequence). V was clipped by 4 bases and J by 5 bases; unmatched bases: 6. The CDR3 DNA sequence: TGTGCCAGTAGTACGCGGTGGACAGGGACCGGGGAGCTGTTTTTT. It yields the protein CASSTRWTGTGELFF.

The chain employs TRBV2 and TRBJ2-2; D call uncertain. With 8 bases removed from V and 5 bases from J, the gap between germline ends came to 12 bases. Germline V gene data show CDR1 as SNHLY and CDR2 as FYNNEI. The CDR3 has 13 amino acids. The CDR3 bases are TGTGCCAGCCGCATTGGCCGTACCGGGGAGCTGTTTTTT. Encoded protein: CASRIGRTGELFF.

Written as DNA, the CDR3 is TGTGCCAGTAGTATTGGATTTTCGGGACAGGGGGACACTGAAGCTTTCTTT. Amino acids: CASSIGFSGQGDTEAFF. The genes are TRBV19 and TRBJ1-1, with TRBD1 identical over 11 bases. This CDR3 spans 17 amino acids. With 3 bases clipped from V and 3 bases from J, the junction kept 9 bases outside the gene matches. Germline CDR1 LNHDA, CDR2 SQIVND (reference sequence).

The V call is TRBV5-4, the J call TRBJ2-1, with D perhaps TRBD2 (10 bases). The V end lost 6 bases, the J end lost 8 bases, and 27 bases lay between the germline ends. CDR3 size: 17 residues. CDR1 SGHNT and CDR2 YYREEE come from the germline V gene (reference sequence). CDR3 amino acids: CASKGQGPGLAFDEQFF. Written as DNA, the CDR3 is TGTGCCAGCAAGGGACAGGGACCGGGACTAGCGTTTGATGAGCAGTTCTTC.

The chain is built from TRBV30 and TRBJ2-7, with D hard to call. V lost 0 bases and J lost 11, with 11 bases in between. CDR1 GTSNPN and CDR2 SVGIG come from the germline V gene (reference sequence). This CDR3 spans 11 amino acids. CDR3 protein: CAWSVLEFEYV. The CDR3, as DNA: TGTGCCTGGAGTGTACTTGAGTTTGAGTACGTC.

The chain carries TRBV5-1 and TRBJ1-1; 8 bases are a match to TRBD1. From germline, CDR1 is SGHRS and CDR2 YFSETQ. V was clipped by 4 bases and J by 4 bases; unmatched bases: 3. This CDR3 spans 13 amino acids. The CDR3 coding sequence is TGCGCCAGCAGCGTAACAGGGGGCACTGAAGCTTTCTTT. Its translation is CASSVTGGTEAFF.

The chain is built from TRBV6-5 and TRBJ1-2; TRBD1 might be the D (5 bases). Germline CDR1 MNHEY, CDR2 SVGAGI. The CDR3 runs 14 residues. V was shortened by 0 bases and J by 8 bases, with 13 bases between the two germline ends. Here the CDR3 reads CASSYSSAGVGYTF. For the CDR3, the DNA is TGTGCCAGCAGTTACTCTTCAGCGGGGGTAGGCTACACCTTC.

J is TRBJ2-7 and V is TRBV5-1, with 7 bases fitting TRBD1. Trimming at V came to 2 bases and at J to 0 bases, leaving 2 bases not matched to a gene. The CDR3 runs to 14 residues. The germline V gene has CDR1 SGHRS and CDR2 YFSETQ. The DNA of the CDR3 is TGCGCCAGCAGCTTCGGGGACAGCTCCTACGAGCAGTACTTC. Residues: CASSFGDSSYEQYF.

The chain employs TRBV5-4 and TRBJ1-2; TRBD1 matches at 11 bases. The CDR3 contains 14 residues. The V and J ends lost 0 bases and 10 bases, in that order; junction bases with no gene match: 5. Germline V gene data show CDR1 as SGHNT and CDR2 as YYREEE (reference sequence). CDR3: CASSLEGDRGDYTF. The CDR3 DNA is TGTGCCAGCAGCTTGGAGGGGGACAGGGGGGACTACACCTTC. The full variable domain, with the rest looked up from reference TRBV5-4 and TRBJ1-2, is ETGVTQSPTHLIKTRGQQVTLRCSSQSGHNTVSWYQQALGQGPQFIFQYYREEENGRGNFPPRFSGLQFPNYSSELNVNALELDDSALYLCASSLEGDRGDYTFGSGTRLTVV.

This chain uses TRBV27 with TRBJ1-2; 7 nucleotides match TRBD1. The trim removed 2 bases at V and 8 bases at J, leaving 17 bases unmatched. The CDR3 is 17 residues long. The germline V gene has CDR1 MNHEY and CDR2 SMNVEV (reference sequence). The CDR3 protein is CASSLVGGQGVPMGYTF. The CDR3 DNA reads as TGTGCCAGCAGTTTAGTAGGAGGCCAGGGGGTCCCAATGGGCTACACCTTC.

V usage is TRBV9 and J usage is TRBJ1-2, with 8 bases aligning to TRBD1. V gave up 4 bases and J gave up 0 bases; unmatched junction bases: 2. CDR3 length equals 14 residues. Germline lookup yields CDR1 SGDLS and CDR2 YYNGEE. Written as DNA, the CDR3 is TGTGCCAGCAGCCAGGGACAGGCTAACTATGGCTACACCTTC. Its protein product is CASSQGQANYGYTF.

The chain carries TRBV2 and TRBJ2-1; D call uncertain. Germline CDR1 and CDR2: SNHLY and FYNNEI. V lost 3 bases and J 8 bases, leaving 11 bases between the germline ends. CDR3 size: 13 residues. The CDR3 coding sequence is TGTGCCAGCAGTGATGGGCAGTGGCATGAGCAGTTCTTC. This sequence encodes CASSDGQWHEQFF.

The chain combines TRBV4-1 with TRBJ2-3; 11 nucleotides agree with TRBD2. The CDR3 has 17 amino acids. CDR1 is MGHRA, CDR2 YSYEKL, per germline. The trim removed 0 bases at V and 8 bases at J, leaving 10 bases unmatched. The CDR3 DNA sequence: TGCGCCAGCAGCCAAGAAAAGCAGGGACTAGCGGTTTCTACGCAGTATTTT. Amino acid sequence: CASSQEKQGLAVSTQYF.

J is TRBJ1-1 and V is TRBV5-1; a weak D match, TRBD1 (5 bases). Germline V gives CDR1 SGHRS, CDR2 YFSETQ. The CDR3 totals 13 residues. V lost 4 bases and J lost 1, with 8 bases in between. CDR3 coding DNA: TGCGCCAGCAGCGGGGGGGGGAACACTGAAGCTTTCTTT. Its protein product is CASSGGGNTEAFF.

The V call is TRBV19, the J call TRBJ2-5; tentative D call: TRBD1 (7 bases). The CDR3 has 15 residues. Germline lookup yields CDR1 LNHDA and CDR2 SQIVND (reference sequence). The ends were cut back, 2 bases at V and 4 bases at J, with 14 bases in the middle. CDR3 sequence reads: CASSIRQGGRETQYF. CDR3 in DNA: TGTGCCAGTAGTATAAGACAGGGAGGTCGAGAGACCCAGTACTTC.

This chain joins TRBV6-1 and TRBJ1-1; 9 nucleotides align to TRBD1. Germline loops: CDR1 MNHNS, CDR2 SASEGT. V lost 2 bases to trimming and J lost 3 bases; unmatched junction nucleotides: 7. The CDR3 totals 16 residues. CDR3 loop: CASSEIGTGIDTEAFF. Here the CDR3 DNA reads TGTGCCAGCAGTGAAATTGGGACAGGGATTGACACTGAAGCTTTCTTT.